Following are 18 T cell receptor beta chains from one sample sequenced in a study of response to subunit inactivated influenza vaccine. TCRdb itself ran the RT-PCR reads through MiXCR, one entry per CDR3 protein. The sample has hundreds of thousands of distinct CDR3 sequences, approximately 14% seen once. The source was PBMCs from blood, collected about 14 days before vaccination. Every receptor here comes from a man aged 50 to 59 who received an inactivated influenza vaccine.

The rearrangement uses TRBV24-1 and TRBJ2-5, with a possible D match to TRBD1 (6 bases). Trimming cost V 5 bases and J 3 bases, with 15 bases left between them. Per germline, CDR1 KGHDR and CDR2 SFDVKD. This CDR3 is 15 amino acids long. The CDR3 DNA reads as TGTGCCACCAGTGGTCCACAGGGTGTGAAAGAGACCCAGTACTTC. It translates to CATSGPQGVKETQYF.

This clonotype has just a few counts. V and J are TRBV20-1 and TRBJ1-4, with TRBD1 as a possible D gene (5 bases). Trimming took 3 bases from V and 3 from J, leaving 5 bases between them. The CDR3 has 12 residues. CDR1 and CDR2 from the germline V gene are DFQATT and SNEGSKA (reference sequence). CDR3 amino acids: CSARGANEKLFF. In nucleotides, the CDR3 is TGCAGTGCTAGGGGGGCTAATGAAAAACTGTTTTTT.

This clonotype was found a few times. The chain has TRBV18 and TRBJ2-7; D possibly corresponds to TRBD2 (7 bases). CDR1 is KGHSH, CDR2 LQKENI, per germline. This CDR3 spans 17 amino acids. V shed 0 bases and J shed 0 bases, with 15 bases lying between them. As DNA, the CDR3 is TGTGCCAGCTCACCACCGGGAGGGACAACCCGCTCCTACGAGCAGTACTTC. Its protein product is CASSPPGGTTRSYEQYF.

The chain combines TRBV5-1 with TRBJ2-3, with 10 nucleotides matching TRBD2. Germline V lookup: CDR1 SGHRS, CDR2 YFSETQ. The V segment lost 1 base and the J segment 2 bases; nucleotides outside the gene matches: 19. This CDR3 contains 21 residues. CDR3 sequence (DNA): TGCGCCAGCAGCTTGAGTGTGGGGGGCGCTTACCTAGCGGGGGCCACAGATACGCAGTATTTT. Translating it yields CASSLSVGGAYLAGATDTQYF.

The table lists this clonotype with a few counts. The V call is TRBV28, the J call TRBJ2-4; the match to TRBD1 covers 7 bases. There are 17 residues in the CDR3. Trimming took 4 bases from V and 1 from J; bases not matched to a gene: 10. Germline V gene data show CDR1 as MDHEN and CDR2 as SYDVKM. CDR3 region: CASSSLRGPSAKNIQYF. In nucleotides, the CDR3 is TGTGCCAGCAGTTCCCTGAGGGGGCCTAGCGCCAAAAACATTCAGTACTTC.

This clonotype was observed a few times. This chain uses TRBV6-2 or TRBV6-3 with TRBJ2-1; 8 bases match TRBD2. The CDR3 is 16 amino acids. Germline V CDR1 and CDR2: MNHEY, SVGEGT. Trimming took 6 bases from V and 1 from J; bases not matched to a gene: 8. As DNA, the CDR3 is TGTGCCAGCAGCAGGACTAGCCCTAAGTCCTACAATGAGCAGTTCTTC. Its protein product is CASSRTSPKSYNEQFF.

This clonotype was detected a few times. The germline gene is not matched at one end of the junction; a read error may be the cause. The chain carries TRBV7-2 and TRBJ2-1, with a possible D match to TRBD1 (5 bases). Germline CDR1 is SGHTA and CDR2 is FQGNSA. The CDR3 loop spans 13 amino acids. Here the CDR3 reads CASSLGRQPLSYF. In DNA form, the CDR3 reads TGTGCCAGCAGCTTAGGGAGACAGCCACTCTCGTACTTC.

In its sample, this clonotype was seen a few times. The V gene is TRBV12-3 or TRBV12-4, the J gene TRBJ2-2; D not resolved. Trimming took 6 bases from V and 5 from J, leaving 10 bases between them. CDR3 length: 13 amino acids. The CDR3 protein is CASSPQLTGELFF. The CDR3 DNA is TGTGCCAGCAGCCCACAGTTAACCGGGGAGCTGTTTTTT.

The table lists this clonotype with a few counts. The gene calls are TRBV5-1 and TRBJ2-7, with D unresolved. The CDR3 has 14 amino acids. Trimming took off 5 bases at V and 0 bases at J, with 12 bases between the two ends. Germline V gives CDR1 SGHRS, CDR2 YFSETQ. The CDR3 DNA reads TGCGCCAGCAGGCCCTCTGACATCTCCTACGAGCAGTACTTC. Translated, it gives CASRPSDISYEQYF. The full variable domain, with the rest looked up from reference TRBV5-1 and TRBJ2-7, is KAGVTQTPRYLIKTRGQQVTLSCSPISGHRSVSWYQQTPGQGLQFLFEYFSETQRNKGNFPGRFSGRQFSNSRSEMNVSTLELGDSALYLCASRPSDISYEQYFGPGTRLTVT.

The chain carries TRBV5-1 and TRBJ1-1; 8 bases line up with TRBD1. Germline lookup yields CDR1 SGHRS and CDR2 YFSETQ. There are 16 residues in the CDR3. V gave up 0 bases and J gave up 4 bases; unmatched junction bases: 8. The CDR3 coding sequence is TGCGCCAGCAGCTTGGCCGGCAGGGGGCTCGTCACTGAAGCTTTCTTT. Its protein is CASSLAGRGLVTEAFF.

This clonotype was counted a few times. One end of the junction does not line up with germline, which may come from a read error. The chain has TRBV7-9 and TRBJ2-1, with D uncertain. The CDR3 totals 14 residues. Germline V gene lookup returns CDR1 SEHNR and CDR2 FQNEAQ (reference sequence). DNA for the CDR3: TGTGCTAGCAGCTTAGAGATGTCGGCGAATGAGCAGTTCTTC. Translating gives CASSLEMSANEQFF.

On this clonotype: One end of the junction is discordant with germline, which a read error may explain. The chain is built from TRBV5-1 and TRBJ2-1; the match to TRBD2 covers 8 bases. There are 15 residues in the CDR3. Germline values: CDR1 SGHRS, CDR2 YFSETQ. CDR3 coding DNA: TGCGCCATCAGCACAAGCGGGAGAGAAAGCAATGAGCAGTTCTTC. Protein: CAISTSGRESNEQFF.

The V call is TRBV7-9, the J call TRBJ2-1; D is unclear. Germline CDR1 and CDR2: SEHNR and FQNEAQ (reference sequence). The CDR3 has 15 residues. V gave up 1 base and J gave up 8 bases, with 15 bases separating them. The CDR3 nucleotides are TGTGCCAGCAGCTTAGTGCAGGCTGGTATAGATGAGCAGTTCTTC. The encoded protein is CASSLVQAGIDEQFF.

This clonotype has just a few counts. The chain uses TRBV24-1 and TRBJ2-1; tentative D call: TRBD1 (5 bases). This CDR3 has 16 residues. V dropped 5 bases and J dropped 0 bases, with 13 bases sitting between them. Germline-derived CDR1 and CDR2 are KGHDR and SFDVKD. The CDR3 nucleotides read TGTGCCACCAGTGCCGGACATGCGAGCTCCTACAATGAGCAGTTCTTC. This encodes CATSAGHASSYNEQFF.

This clonotype was detected a few times. This rearrangement joins TRBV6-5 to TRBJ2-1; the D is unclear. The V gene's germline CDR1 is MNHEY and CDR2 SVGAGI. With 6 bases removed from V and 7 bases from J, the gap between germline ends came to 7 bases. The CDR3 has 11 amino acids. The CDR3 nucleotides are TGTGCCAGCAGCACCCTTAATGAGCAGTTCTTC. It yields the protein CASSTLNEQFF.

J is TRBJ2-1 and V is TRBV7-8; 9 bases match TRBD2. The ends lost 1 base at V and 4 bases at J; junction bases unmatched: 5. Germline assignment: CDR1 SGHVS and CDR2 FQNEAQ. The CDR3 is 16 amino acids. This chain's CDR3 is CASSLGPSGMYNEQFF. CDR3 in DNA: TGTGCCAGCAGCTTAGGTCCTAGCGGGATGTACAATGAGCAGTTCTTC.

This rearrangement joins TRBV9 to TRBJ2-2, with 9 bases that match TRBD2. The CDR3 runs to 16 residues. Germline loops: CDR1 SGDLS, CDR2 YYNGEE. Trimming removed 2 bases from V and 2 bases from J; junction bases left unmatched: 4. CDR3 DNA: TGTGCCAGCAGCGTTCTAGCGGGGATTAACACCGGGGAGCTGTTTTTT. This codes for CASSVLAGINTGELFF.

This clonotype has ten or more counts. The genes are TRBV12-3 or TRBV12-4 and TRBJ1-6; D gene ambiguous. CDR3 length: 13 amino acids. V lost 4 bases to trimming and J lost 10 bases, with 11 bases between them. This chain's CDR3 is CASSSVYPSPLHF. CDR3 nucleotide sequence: TGTGCCAGCAGTTCCGTCTATCCGTCACCCCTCCACTTT.